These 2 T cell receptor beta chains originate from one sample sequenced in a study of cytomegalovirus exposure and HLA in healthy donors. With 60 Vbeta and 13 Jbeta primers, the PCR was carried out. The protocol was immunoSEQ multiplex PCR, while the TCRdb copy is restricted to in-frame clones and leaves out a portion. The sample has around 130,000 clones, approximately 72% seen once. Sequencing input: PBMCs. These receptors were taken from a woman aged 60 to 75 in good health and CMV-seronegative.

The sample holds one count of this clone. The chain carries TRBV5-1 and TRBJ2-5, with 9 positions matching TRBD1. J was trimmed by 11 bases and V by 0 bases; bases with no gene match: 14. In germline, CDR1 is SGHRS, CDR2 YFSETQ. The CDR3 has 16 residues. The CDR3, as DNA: TGCGCCAGCAGCTTGGGGGTCGGGACAGGGCTCCAGGAGCAGTACTTC. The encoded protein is CASSLGVGTGLQEQYF.

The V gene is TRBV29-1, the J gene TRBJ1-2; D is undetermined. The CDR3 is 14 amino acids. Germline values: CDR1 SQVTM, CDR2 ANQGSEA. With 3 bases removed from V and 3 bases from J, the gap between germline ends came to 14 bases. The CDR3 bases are TGCAGCGTTGATGGAGCATGGCAAGACTATGGCTACACCTTC. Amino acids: CSVDGAWQDYGYTF.